The 25 T cell receptor beta chains below come from one sample, sequenced in a study of blood T cell repertoires in COVID-19. TCRdb's table, derived via immunoSEQ multiplex PCR, lists solely in-frame clones and lacks some. This table holds about 110,000 clones, around 89% found once. The specimen sequenced was peripheral blood. These receptors originate from a human donor in a cohort sampled during active COVID-19.

In nucleotides, the CDR3 is TGTGCCAGCTCACCACGGGGCCCACAGGGGAGGTCCTACGAGCAGTACTTC. It codes for CASSPRGPQGRSYEQYF. The chain recombines TRBV18 with TRBJ2-7; a weak D match, TRBD1 (7 bases). CDR3 length equals 17 residues. The germline V and J ends were trimmed by 1 base and 1 base, with 17 bases remaining between them. The germline CDR1 and CDR2 sequences are KGHSH and LQKENI.

The chain uses TRBV15 and TRBJ1-1, with D possibly TRBD1 on 6 matching bases. The V end was cut by 5 bases, the J end by 0 bases, with 16 bases between. There are 16 residues in the CDR3. Looked up from germline, CDR1 is LNHNV and CDR2 is YYDKDF (reference sequence). The CDR3 spells CATSAEGHLMNTEAFF. The CDR3 DNA sequence: TGTGCCACCAGCGCAGAGGGACATTTAATGAACACTGAAGCTTTCTTT.

The gene calls are TRBV18 and TRBJ2-5; 9 nucleotides line up with TRBD1. The ends lost 3 bases at V and 4 bases at J; junction bases unmatched: 12. In germline, CDR1 is KGHSH, CDR2 LQKENI. The CDR3 has 17 residues. CDR3: CASSPLTTGTGRETQYF. Here the CDR3 DNA reads TGTGCCAGCTCACCGCTGACCACTGGGACAGGGCGAGAGACCCAGTACTTC.

This chain uses TRBV9 with TRBJ2-1; 8 nucleotides line up with TRBD1. Germline loops: CDR1 SGDLS, CDR2 YYNGEE. Trimming took 4 bases from V and 1 from J; bases not matched to a gene: 4. The CDR3 length is 15 residues. CDR3 protein: CASSFGQGSYNEQFF. The CDR3 DNA is TGTGCCAGCAGCTTCGGACAGGGTTCCTACAATGAGCAGTTCTTC. Based on the CDR3 plus reference TRBV9 and TRBJ2-1, the full variable domain is DSGVTQTPKHLITATGQRVTLRCSPRSGDLSVYWYQQSLDQGLQFLIQYYNGEERAKGNILERFSAQQFPDLHSELNLSSLELGDSALYFCASSFGQGSYNEQFFGPGTRLTVL.

The rearrangement uses TRBV7-2 and TRBJ2-2; possibly TRBD1 for D (5 bases). V lost 0 bases, J lost 6 bases, and 11 bases lay in between. The CDR3 runs to 15 residues. Per germline, CDR1 SGHTA and CDR2 FQGNSA. The CDR3 sequence is CASSLALGAAGELFF. CDR3 DNA sequence: TGTGCCAGCAGCTTAGCGCTAGGGGCGGCCGGGGAGCTGTTTTTT.

The chain carries TRBV18 and TRBJ1-2, with 10 bases that match TRBD1. The CDR3 runs to 15 residues. The J segment lost 8 bases and the V segment lost 2 bases, leaving 8 bases of the junction unmatched. Germline V lookup: CDR1 KGHSH, CDR2 LQKENI. CDR3 sequence: CASSPADRGYGGYTF. CDR3 bases: TGTGCCAGCTCACCAGCGGACAGGGGGTACGGAGGCTACACCTTC.

The V call is TRBV29-1, the J call TRBJ2-7, with D maybe TRBD2 (6 bases). The CDR3 runs 14 residues. Germline V gene lookup returns CDR1 SQVTM and CDR2 ANQGSEA. Deletions cut 7 bases from V and 6 bases from J, with 22 bases between. The CDR3 sequence is CSASRMGRLGEQYF. The CDR3 nucleotides read TGCAGCGCTAGTCGTATGGGCAGACTAGGCGAGCAGTACTTC.

This chain uses TRBV10-3 with TRBJ1-5; the match to TRBD1 covers 9 bases. The CDR3 is 15 residues long. Losses at the gene ends were 4 bases for V and 6 bases for J; bases not matched to a gene: 7. Germline V gene lookup returns CDR1 ENHRY and CDR2 SYGVKD. The CDR3 sequence: CAISGTGTGSQPQHF. The DNA for the CDR3 is TGTGCCATCAGTGGAACCGGGACAGGGTCTCAGCCCCAGCATTTT.

The V call is TRBV7-9, the J call TRBJ2-3; tentatively, D is TRBD1 (6 bases). The CDR3 covers 14 residues. V gave up 3 bases and J gave up 0 bases, with 7 bases separating them. CDR1 and CDR2 from the germline V gene are SEHNR and FQNEAQ (reference sequence). CDR3 residues: CASSFDRSTDTQYF. The CDR3 coding sequence is TGTGCCAGCAGCTTTGACAGGAGCACAGATACGCAGTATTTT.

J is TRBJ1-3 and V is TRBV3-1 (or the pseudogene TRBV3-2); 7 bases are shared with TRBD1. The CDR3 covers 14 residues. The J segment lost 7 bases and the V segment lost 2 bases, leaving 5 bases of the junction unmatched. The germline gives CDR1 LGHDT, CDR2 YNNKEL (reference sequence). CDR3 residues: CASSQWRGPNTIYF. CDR3 in DNA: TGTGCCAGCAGCCAATGGAGGGGGCCGAACACCATATATTTT.

CDR3 DNA: TGTGCCAGCAGCGCGGGGCGAACAGATACGCAGTATTTT. It specifies CASSAGRTDTQYF. The rearrangement joins TRBV7-3 to TRBJ2-3; a weak D match, TRBD2 (6 bases). The germline V gene encodes CDR1 SGHTA and CDR2 FQGTGA. This CDR3 comprises 13 residues. V was cut by 5 bases and J by 3 bases, with 9 bases left in between.

This chain joins TRBV9 and TRBJ2-3; 10 positions agree with TRBD2. V shed 0 bases, J shed 5 bases, and the junction held 6 bases outside the gene matches. The CDR3 totals 16 residues. Germline assignment: CDR1 SGDLS and CDR2 YYNGEE. CDR3 DNA sequence: TGTGCCAGCAGCGTAGTGGGGCTAGCGGGAGTAGATACGCAGTATTTT. This translates into CASSVVGLAGVDTQYF.

The chain uses TRBV6-6 and TRBJ1-6; no definite D call. Germline CDR1 MNHNY, CDR2 SVGAGI (reference sequence). Trimming removed 6 bases from V and 10 bases from J, with 22 bases in between. The CDR3 covers 16 residues. As DNA, the CDR3 is TGTGCCAGCAGACTTTACGGATCTCGGGAAGAATCACCCCTCCACTTT. Translating gives CASRLYGSREESPLHF.

The gene calls are TRBV11-2 and TRBJ2-1; TRBD2 is a possible D gene (6 bases). The CDR3 loop spans 13 amino acids. Trimming left V 5 bases short and J 5 bases short, with 10 bases between. CDR1 and CDR2 (germline): SGHAT, FQNNGV. The CDR3 sequence: CASSLGLNNEQFF. In nucleotides, the CDR3 is TGTGCCAGCAGCCTGGGACTCAACAATGAGCAGTTCTTC.

This clone appeared once. The chain employs TRBV2 and TRBJ1-2; D is unclear. Trimming stripped 1 base from V and 3 bases from J, with 9 bases between. Germline-derived CDR1 and CDR2 are SNHLY and FYNNEI. The CDR3 is made up of 14 amino acids. The CDR3 DNA sequence: TGTGCCAGCAGTGAAGGTAACAGCTACTATGGCTACACCTTC. It yields the protein CASSEGNSYYGYTF.

The chain uses TRBV11-2 and TRBJ1-3, with 10 bases aligning to TRBD1. The CDR3 sequence is 18 residues long. The trim removed 5 bases at V and 2 bases at J, leaving 12 bases unmatched. In germline, CDR1 is SGHAT, CDR2 FQNNGV. The CDR3 coding sequence is TGTGCCAGCAGCGCCTTTACCGGGACAGGGGCAGCTGGAAACACCATATATTTT. As protein: CASSAFTGTGAAGNTIYF. Together with reference TRBV11-2 and TRBJ1-3, the CDR3 gives the full variable domain: EAGVAQSPRYKIIEKRQSVAFWCNPISGHATLYWYQQILGQGPKLLIQFQNNGVVDDSQLPKDRFSAERLKGVDSTLKIQPAKLEDSAVYLCASSAFTGTGAAGNTIYFGEGSWLTVV.

This sequence joins TRBV5-4 and TRBJ1-2; 9 nucleotides align to TRBD1. Germline CDR1 is SGHNT and CDR2 is YYREEE (reference sequence). The CDR3 loop spans 15 amino acids. Losses at the gene ends were 4 bases for V and 0 bases for J; bases not matched to a gene: 4. The CDR3, as DNA: TGTGCCAGCAGCCCAGGGACAGGGACTAACTATGGCTACACCTTC. It translates to CASSPGTGTNYGYTF.

The V and J genes are TRBV28 and TRBJ1-3; D is perhaps TRBD1 (6 bases). This CDR3 is built from 14 residues. Per germline, CDR1 MDHEN and CDR2 SYDVKM. V lost 5 bases to trimming and J lost 4 bases, with 12 bases between them. CDR3 in DNA: TGTGCCAGCAGTACAGGGTCCGCCGGAAACACCATATATTTT. Translation: CASSTGSAGNTIYF.

The chain is built from TRBV7-9 and TRBJ1-6, with no clear D. Germline V CDR1 and CDR2: SEHNR, FQNEAQ (reference sequence). The CDR3 covers 15 residues. Trimming took off 3 bases at V and 5 bases at J, with 11 bases between the two ends. The CDR3 bases are TGTGCCAGCAGCTTTCGGGATTCGGATAATTCACCCCTCCACTTT. It yields the protein CASSFRDSDNSPLHF.

This rearrangement joins TRBV24-1 to TRBJ1-4, with D perhaps TRBD1 (5 bases). Trimming cost V 2 bases and J 2 bases, with 8 bases left between them. The germline gives CDR1 KGHDR, CDR2 SFDVKD. The CDR3 sequence is 15 residues long. The CDR3 coding sequence is TGTGCCACCAGTGATTCGCAGGGTACTAATGAAAAACTGTTTTTT. This codes for CATSDSQGTNEKLFF.

This chain connects TRBV5-1 to TRBJ2-3; no reliable D call. V was pared by 3 bases and J by 4 bases, with 9 bases between. Per the germline V gene, CDR1 is SGHRS and CDR2 is YFSETQ. The length of the CDR3 is 13 residues. As DNA, the CDR3 is TGCGCCAGCAGCTCCCCTCAGGCAGATACGCAGTATTTT. Its protein product is CASSSPQADTQYF.

The chain employs TRBV7-3 and TRBJ2-2; 8 bases align to TRBD1. Losses at the gene ends were 6 bases for V and 1 base for J; bases not matched to a gene: 1. CDR1 and CDR2 from the germline V gene are SGHTA and FQGTGA. This CDR3 is built from 14 residues. CDR3 sequence (DNA): TGTGCCAGCAGTGGACAGGGGAACACCGGGGAGCTGTTTTTT. Translating it yields CASSGQGNTGELFF. The full variable domain, with the rest looked up from reference TRBV7-3 and TRBJ2-2, is GAGVSQTPSNKVTEKGKYVELRCDPISGHTALYWYRQSLGQGPEFLIYFQGTGAADDSGLPNDRFFAVRPEGSVSTLKIQRTERGDSAVYLCASSGQGNTGELFFGEGSRLTVL.

V gene TRBV25-1 combines with J gene TRBJ1-3; D gene ambiguous. This CDR3 contains 14 residues. Germline-derived CDR1 and CDR2 are MGHDK and SYGVNS. V was clipped by 1 base and J by 6 bases, with 10 bases between them. The CDR3 protein is CASSEWGDPNTIYF. CDR3 sequence (DNA): TGTGCCAGCAGTGAATGGGGAGACCCAAACACCATATATTTT.

V usage is TRBV19 and J usage is TRBJ2-1, with 7 positions matching TRBD2. The CDR3 is 15 amino acids. With 5 bases clipped from V and 8 bases from J, the junction kept 12 bases outside the gene matches. Germline V gives CDR1 LNHDA, CDR2 SQIVND (reference sequence). The CDR3, as DNA: TGTGCCAGTAGTCCATCTAGGGGCGGGAGATATGAGCAGTTCTTC. Its translation: CASSPSRGGRYEQFF.

CDR3 sequence (DNA): TGTGCCAGCAGCGTAGGCGGGGGGCTCCAAGAGACCCAGTACTTC. This encodes CASSVGGGLQETQYF. This chain uses TRBV9 with TRBJ2-5; 8 nucleotides match TRBD2. V lost 0 bases and J lost 1; bases outside the gene matches: 2. The length of the CDR3 is 15 residues. Germline CDR1 and CDR2: SGDLS and YYNGEE.